A selection of T cell receptor beta chains follows, all from one sample in a study of regulatory T cells in long-lasting Graves disease. TCRdb independently ran MiXCR on the multiplex PCR reads; one entry per CDR3 protein. The sample has some 400,000 distinct CDR3 sequences; 15% are singletons. Another study also made use of these data, one on T cells in Graves' hyperthyroidism and ophthalmopathy.

The material was peripheral blood mononuclear cells (PBMCs), obtained at new diagnosis, from a patient treated with antithyroid drugs. These receptors all come from a woman in her 30s with Graves disease. Both conserved end residues are part of each CDR3. Each record gives: J gene, clone size, V gene, D gene, CDR3 DNA, CDR3 protein. A D gene is named only where the DNA matches it firmly. Size is stated for part of the rows, as once, few or many counts, or as a class when the clone is expanded.

J: TRBJ1-6; size: many; V: TRBV13; D: TRBD1; DNA: TGTGCCAGCAGCGAGGGACAGCTCATTAATTCACCCCTCCACTTT; CDR3: CASSEGQLINSPLHF
J: TRBJ1-5; size: few; V: TRBV29-1; D: .; DNA: TGCAGCGTTGTCGGCCCCTTGGGGCCCCAGCATTTT; CDR3: CSVVGPLGPQHF
J: TRBJ2-3; size: many; V: TRBV27; D: .; DNA: TGTGCCAGCAGTGTGGGACGGGGGTACACAGATACGCAGTATTTT; CDR3: CASSVGRGYTDTQYF
J: TRBJ2-4; size: .; V: TRBV24-1; D: .; DNA: TGTGCCACCAAGGGCAGGGACCTAGCCAAAAACATTCAGTACTTC; CDR3: CATKGRDLAKNIQYF
J: TRBJ2-1; size: few; V: TRBV6-1; D: .; DNA: TGTGCCAGCAGGCAACGGTACAATGAGCAGTTCTTC; CDR3: CASRQRYNEQFF
J: TRBJ1-1; size: many; V: TRBV6-2/TRBV6-3; D: .; DNA: TGTGCCAGCAGTTACTCGAGGGGAGCCACTGAAGCTTTCTTT; CDR3: CASSYSRGATEAFF
J: TRBJ2-3; size: .; V: TRBV6-1; D: TRBD2; DNA: TGTGCCAGCAGTACGGGGGAGGGCCTCACAGATACGCAGTATTTT; CDR3: CASSTGEGLTDTQYF
J: TRBJ2-7; size: many; V: TRBV20-1; D: .; DNA: TGCAGTGCTACTTCTAGCTTTAGCTCCTACGAGCAGTACTTC; CDR3: CSATSSFSSYEQYF
J: TRBJ2-1; size: few; V: TRBV20-1; D: TRBD2; DNA: TGCAGTGCTAATGTTGTACGACAAGCGGGAGAGCAGTTCTTC; CDR3: CSANVVRQAGEQFF
J: TRBJ1-1; size: few; V: TRBV27; D: .; DNA: TGTGCCAGCAGTTTATACCGGGGCATGAACACTGAAGCTTTCTTT; CDR3: CASSLYRGMNTEAFF
J: TRBJ2-5; size: many; V: TRBV6-9; D: TRBD1; DNA: TGTGCCAGCAGTTACTCACGGACAGGGATTGAGGAGACCCAGTACTTC; CDR3: CASSYSRTGIEETQYF
J: TRBJ1-6; size: few; V: TRBV25-1; D: .; DNA: TGTGCCAGCAGTGAATTGGGGCAGGCTTTCTCACCCCTCCACTTT; CDR3: CASSELGQAFSPLHF
J: TRBJ2-2; size: .; V: TRBV19; D: TRBD2; DNA: TGTGCCAGTAGTATAGCGGGCGGGAGAATCTCCGGGGAGCTGTTTTTT; CDR3: CASSIAGGRISGELFF
J: TRBJ2-1; size: .; V: TRBV28; D: TRBD2; DNA: TGTGCCAGCATCGGGGCTAGCGGGAACTACAATGAGCAGTTCTTC; CDR3: CASIGASGNYNEQFF
J: TRBJ1-1; size: .; V: TRBV5-6; D: .; DNA: TGTGCCAGCAGCTTGGGGGTGGGACGGAGTGAAGCTTTCTTT; CDR3: CASSLGVGRSEAFF
J: TRBJ2-7; size: .; V: TRBV10-3; D: .; DNA: TGTGCCAGCCGGGACGGCGCGCTCTCCTACGAGCAGTACTTC; CDR3: CASRDGALSYEQYF
J: TRBJ2-5; size: many; V: TRBV18; D: .; DNA: TGTGCCAGCTCACCTTCACCCGGGGGTGAAGAGACCCAGTACTTC; CDR3: CASSPSPGGEETQYF
J: TRBJ2-7; size: many; V: TRBV5-1; D: TRBD2; DNA: TGCGCCAGCAGCCCCGACGGACTAGCTGGGGAGCAGTACTTC; CDR3: CASSPDGLAGEQYF
J: TRBJ2-2; size: few; V: TRBV9; D: TRBD1; DNA: TGTGCCAGTCTCGGACAGGGCGGGACCGGGGAGCTGTTTTTT; CDR3: CASLGQGGTGELFF
J: TRBJ2-1; size: few; V: TRBV20-1; D: TRBD1; DNA: TGCAGTGCTAGAGATCTACAGGGGAGCTCCTACAATGAGCAGTTCTTC; CDR3: CSARDLQGSSYNEQFF
J: TRBJ2-2; size: few; V: TRBV19; D: TRBD2; DNA: TGTGCCAGTACCAATGGGGGGGTGACGGACACCGGGGAGCTGTTTTTT; CDR3: CASTNGGVTDTGELFF
J: TRBJ2-7; size: few; V: TRBV29-1; D: .; DNA: TGCAGCGCCGGAGTTGGGGGTTCCGAGCAGTACTTC; CDR3: CSAGVGGSEQYF
J: TRBJ2-1; size: few; V: TRBV7-9; D: .; DNA: TGTGCCAGCAGCAAGGCTAGCGCTACCTACAATGAGCAGTTCTTC; CDR3: CASSKASATYNEQFF
J: TRBJ1-1; size: few; V: TRBV19; D: TRBD1; DNA: TGTGCCAGTAGTATTGGACAGGGAAACACTGAAGCTTTCTTT; CDR3: CASSIGQGNTEAFF
J: TRBJ2-1; size: few; V: TRBV6-2/TRBV6-3; D: TRBD2; DNA: TGTGCCAGCAGTCATAGACTAGCGGGAGGGCGCGATGAGCAGCTCTTC; CDR3: CASSHRLAGGRDEQLF
J: TRBJ2-1; size: .; V: TRBV12-3/TRBV12-4; D: .; DNA: TGTGCCAGCAGTTTAGGTCCAGCGGGCCCCGTCGGAGGCAATGAGCAGTTCTTC; CDR3: CASSLGPAGPVGGNEQFF
J: TRBJ1-4; size: .; V: TRBV30; D: .; DNA: TGTGCCTGGAGTGTACGCCGGGGCAGACAGTTAAATGAAAAACTGTTTTTT; CDR3: CAWSVRRGRQLNEKLFF
J: TRBJ2-7; size: .; V: TRBV3-1; D: TRBD2; DNA: TGTGCCAGCAGCCAAGATAGCGGGAGCTCCTACGAGCAGTACTTC; CDR3: CASSQDSGSSYEQYF
J: TRBJ2-7; size: many; V: TRBV20-1; D: .; DNA: TGCAGTGCTAGAGACCACCGGCGGGTGGGGTACGAGCAGTACTTC; CDR3: CSARDHRRVGYEQYF
J: TRBJ1-1; size: .; V: TRBV6-6; D: TRBD1; DNA: TGTGCCAGCAGTTACTCGAGGACAGGGAAGACTGAAGCTTTCTTT; CDR3: CASSYSRTGKTEAFF
J: TRBJ2-1; size: .; V: TRBV11-1; D: TRBD1; DNA: TGTGCCAGCAGCCCCCCTGGACAGGGTAGGAATGAGCAGTTCTTC; CDR3: CASSPPGQGRNEQFF
J: TRBJ2-1; size: many; V: TRBV20-1; D: TRBD2; DNA: TGCAGTGCTGTACTAGCGGCAACCTACAATGAGCAGTTCTTC; CDR3: CSAVLAATYNEQFF
J: TRBJ2-3; size: few; V: TRBV19; D: .; DNA: TGTGCCAGTCGCGTTGCAGATACGCAGTATTTT; CDR3: CASRVADTQYF
J: TRBJ1-4; size: .; V: TRBV20-1; D: TRBD1; DNA: TGCAGTGCTAGAGATCACGGACAGGGGAATGAAAAACTGTTTTTT; CDR3: CSARDHGQGNEKLFF
J: TRBJ2-3; size: many; V: TRBV9; D: TRBD2; DNA: TGTGCCAGCAGCGTAGAACTAGCGGGAGGCACAGATACGCAGTATTTT; CDR3: CASSVELAGGTDTQYF
J: TRBJ2-1; size: many; V: TRBV3-1; D: TRBD2; DNA: TGTGCCAGCAGCCCACTGAGGACTAGCGGGAGATTGGATGAGCAGTTCTTC; CDR3: CASSPLRTSGRLDEQFF
J: TRBJ2-3; size: many; V: TRBV20-1; D: .; DNA: TGCAGTGCTAGAGGTCGAGGGGGGCAGTATTTT; CDR3: CSARGRGGQYF
J: TRBJ2-6; size: few; V: TRBV2; D: .; DNA: TGTGCCAGCAAAAAGGGCATAGGGGGATACTCTGGGGCCAACGTCCTGACTTTC; CDR3: CASKKGIGGYSGANVLTF
J: TRBJ2-1; size: .; V: TRBV24-1; D: .; DNA: TGTGCCACCAGCGCTAGCGCTAACAATGAGCAGTTCTTC; CDR3: CATSASANNEQFF